This is a list of T cell receptor beta chains from one sample in a study of T cell changes during pregnancy in multiple sclerosis. The table came from immunoSEQ multiplex PCR; TCRdb's copy has only in-frame clones and leaves some out. The sample lists about 94,000 clones; 90% to 95% were seen once. The sequenced sample was peripheral blood, obtained in the third trimester of pregnancy. The receptors shown here come from a female donor with multiple sclerosis, enrolled in a pregnancy study. The conserved cysteine and the conserved F or W are not part of the CDR3 here. Fields, in order: J gene, clone size, V gene, CDR3 protein. Clone size is stated in some rows and not others, as once, few, many or a class when expanded.

TRBJ1-1 | . | TRBV7-6 | ASSPMGLNTEAF
TRBJ2-2 | . | TRBV5-4 | ASSSREGGTGELF
TRBJ2-5 | . | TRBV30 | AWSELEGTQY
TRBJ1-1 | . | TRBV1 | TSSQDCRAEAF
TRBJ1-3 | . | TRBV5-1 | ASSLVTGRGDTIY
TRBJ2-1 | . | TRBV5-1 | ASSLGVSTNNEQF
TRBJ2-1 | many | TRBV6-4 | ASSDSKRGDYNEQF
TRBJ2-1 | . | TRBV6-5 | ASSYLPVTEGDEQF
TRBJ1-5 | . | TRBV5-1 | ASSPWEGRQPQH
TRBJ1-1 | . | TRBV27 | ASSPGGRGEAF
TRBJ2-1 | . | TRBV25-1 | ASKTGTGPNEQF
TRBJ2-1 | . | TRBV5-1 | ASSLVSGLASSHEQF
TRBJ1-1 | . | TRBV28 | ASTPWAYTEAF
TRBJ2-3 | . | TRBV13 | ASSLSFPGEDTQY
TRBJ2-1 | . | TRBV5-1 | ASSRGGTSGSLYNEQF
TRBJ2-2 | . | TRBV28 | ASSSSGAGKLF
TRBJ1-1 | . | TRBV28 | ASRDTGSPLNTEAF
TRBJ1-1 | . | TRBV27 | ASSRIGDLERAF
TRBJ2-1 | . | TRBV2 | ASGGEYPYNEQF
TRBJ2-7 | . | TRBV13 | ASSYQTSGRGVEQY
TRBJ2-3 | . | TRBV5-4 | ASSSPLGGRTQY
TRBJ1-1 | . | TRBV9 | ACSDNVNTEAF
TRBJ1-5 | once | TRBV19 | ASSIEGGAGNQPQH
TRBJ2-2 | . | TRBV7-8 | ASRGSYSVTNTGELF
TRBJ2-7 | . | TRBV27 | ASSLVQGGIYEQY
TRBJ1-4 | . | TRBV18 | ASRRSGQALVATNEKLF
TRBJ1-5 | . | TRBV6-6 | ASSYSFSGNQPQH
TRBJ1-2 | . | TRBV2 | ASFQTDSIGYT
TRBJ2-1 | . | TRBV23-1 | ASPTSEAEQF
TRBJ2-3 | . | TRBV19 | ASSLRQGGADTQY
TRBJ2-4 | . | TRBV19 | ASASGGFLNIQY
TRBJ2-2 | . | TRBV25-1 | ASSRGAGGTGELF
TRBJ1-5 | once | TRBV5-5 | ASSLADSSNQPQH
TRBJ1-3 | . | TRBV11-2 | ASSLEYRRPRNTIY
TRBJ2-7 | . | TRBV29-1 | SVEVVPGTGKGLRVQY
TRBJ1-3 | . | TRBV5-1 | ASSSSPGLGTGNTIY
TRBJ2-3 | once | TRBV5-4 | ASSPLGLAVTDTQY
TRBJ2-1 | . | TRBV7-9 | ASSLVGTGPSYEQF
TRBJ2-3 | . | TRBV4-3 | ASSDPGLAGTDTQY
TRBJ1-3 | . | TRBV28 | ASSKAGTERSPIY
TRBJ2-1 | once | TRBV5-1 | ASSFRLAGEVNEQF
TRBJ2-7 | . | TRBV18 | ASSPAAQASYEQY
TRBJ1-2 | . | TRBV7-2 | ASTGGGYGYT
TRBJ1-1 | . | TRBV19 | ASNPGTDTEAF
TRBJ2-3 | . | TRBV4-1 | ASSQDATSTDTQY